A selection of T cell receptor beta chains follows, all from one sample in a study of tumor-infiltrating lymphocytes in oesophageal squamous cell carcinoma. TCRdb recomputed calls from the PCR reads with MiXCR, one row per CDR3 protein. Among just under 20,000 distinct CDR3 sequences listed, roughly 41% were seen once. Sequences were obtained from normal esophageal tissue next to the tumor. These receptors originate from a male donor with esophageal squamous cell carcinoma. CDR3s include the opening cysteine and the closing phenylalanine or tryptophan. Fields, in order: clone size, V gene, J gene, D gene, CDR3 DNA, CDR3 protein. A D gene is named only where the DNA matches it firmly. A row's size may be missing; if present it is once, few, many or a size class.

>.|TRBV12-3/TRBV12-4|TRBJ2-1|.
TGTGCCAGCAGTCCGACAGGTTACAATGAGCAGTTCTTC
CASSPTGYNEQFF
>.|TRBV6-1|TRBJ2-1|.
TGTGCCAGCAGACTAGACACTAATGAGCAGTTCTTC
CASRLDTNEQFF
>.|TRBV19|TRBJ2-1|TRBD2
TGTGCCAGTAGTGGATCTAGCGGGAGGGCCTGGCGCAATGAGCAGTTCTTC
CASSGSSGRAWRNEQFF
>.|TRBV7-4|TRBJ2-3|TRBD2
TGTGCCAGCAGCCAATGGTCGTGGGGGGAGGGTACAGATACGCAGTATTTT
CASSQWSWGEGTDTQYF
>many|TRBV12-5|TRBJ2-1|TRBD1
TGTGCTAGTGGTTGGGCAGGGGGCCTCTATAGGAATGAGCAGTTCTTC
CASGWAGGLYRNEQFF
>many|TRBV7-2|TRBJ2-7|.
TGTGCCAGCAGCTTACACGGGACTGGTCTGTTAGAGCAGTACTTC
CASSLHGTGLLEQYF
>many|TRBV28|TRBJ1-5|.
TGTGCCAGCATGGACGTCAATCAGCCCCAGCATTTT
CASMDVNQPQHF
>.|TRBV28|TRBJ1-6|.
TGTGCCAGCACCCCCGCCCGGGTACAGAATTCACCCCTCCACTTT
CASTPARVQNSPLHF
>.|TRBV7-9|TRBJ1-3|.
TGTGCCAGCACCCGAGACAGGTCTGGAAACACCATATATTTT
CASTRDRSGNTIYF
>.|TRBV6-2/TRBV6-3|TRBJ1-2|.
TGTGCCAGCAGTCGGACCGGGAGGAATGGCTACACCTTC
CASSRTGRNGYTF
>many|TRBV12-3/TRBV12-4|TRBJ1-4|TRBD1
TGTGCCAGCAGTCTGTCCGGGACAGGGGATGAAAAACTGTTTTTT
CASSLSGTGDEKLFF
>.|TRBV7-2|TRBJ2-1|.
TGTGCCAGCAGCTTAGGAGGGCGGGAGCAGTTCTTC
CASSLGGREQFF
>.|TRBV20-1|TRBJ2-3|TRBD1
TGCAGTGCTAGAGAGGCCTGGGCAGGGGGCTTAGATACGCAGTATTTT
CSAREAWAGGLDTQYF
>.|TRBV6-1|TRBJ2-1|TRBD2
TGTGCCAGCATCCCAATGGGCGGGAGAGCTGTCAATGAGCAGTTCTTC
CASIPMGGRAVNEQFF
>.|TRBV24-1|TRBJ2-4|.
TGTGCCACCAGTGATTCGGGACTTCAAAACATTCAGTACTTC
CATSDSGLQNIQYF
>.|TRBV28|TRBJ2-6|.
TGTGCCAGCAGTTTCAGGCTTATCTCTGGGGCCAACGTCCTGACTTTC
CASSFRLISGANVLTF
>medium-sized|TRBV7-2|TRBJ2-3|TRBD1
TGTGCCAGCAGCTTAGGCTTAGCACAGGGGGCCGGAGATACGCAGTATTTT
CASSLGLAQGAGDTQYF
>medium-sized|TRBV7-6|TRBJ2-3|.
TGTGCCAGCAGCTTAGAGTATCCAGATACGCAGTATTTT
CASSLEYPDTQYF
>few|TRBV12-3/TRBV12-4|TRBJ2-7|.
TGTGCCAGCAGTCCCCTGGGGGGAGAGCAGTACTTC
CASSPLGGEQYF
>.|TRBV5-4|TRBJ1-4|.
TGTGCCAGCAGCTTGTCCAGGGAAGGTGAAAAACTGTTTTTT
CASSLSREGEKLFF
>.|TRBV12-3/TRBV12-4|TRBJ2-1|.
TGTGCCAGCAGTAGGGGAGCTAGCTCCTACAATGAGCAGTTCTTC
CASSRGASSYNEQFF
>.|TRBV7-2|TRBJ2-7|TRBD2
TGTGCCAGCAGAGATAAGACTAGCGGCTACGAGCAGTACTTC
CASRDKTSGYEQYF
>.|TRBV7-6|TRBJ2-3|.
TGTGCCAGCAGCTTTAGCAGGGGACAACACTTGGATACGCAGTATTTT
CASSFSRGQHLDTQYF
>.|TRBV7-6|TRBJ1-4|.
TGTGCCAGCAGCTTCCGTTTGCAGTGTTGGGGTGAAAAACTGTTTTTT
CASSFRLQCWGEKLFF
>.|TRBV28|TRBJ2-5|.
TGTGCCAGCAGTCCCCTCCTTAAGTCCCAAGAGACCCAGTACTTC
CASSPLLKSQETQYF